Presented here are 26 T cell receptor beta chains from one specimen sequenced in a study of blood T cell repertoires in COVID-19. Sequencing used immunoSEQ multiplex PCR; TCRdb keeps in-frame clones, though not all of them. The table shows hundreds of thousands of clones, with 90% occurring only once. Specimen: PBMCs or T cells enriched from blood (not recorded which). These receptors were obtained from a man between 60 and 75 years old who had recovered from COVID-19.

The rearrangement uses TRBV10-3 and TRBJ1-2, with D possibly TRBD1 on 6 matching bases. The CDR3 is 16 amino acids. Germline-derived CDR1 and CDR2 are ENHRY and SYGVKD. Trimming removed 6 bases from V and 0 bases from J, with 17 bases in between. In DNA, the CDR3 is TGTGCCATCAGCCACCTAAGGACAGATCCTAACTATGGCTACACCTTC. Translated, it gives CAISHLRTDPNYGYTF.

This chain joins TRBV7-8 and TRBJ2-7, with TRBD2 identical over 8 bases. Germline CDR1 is SGHVS and CDR2 is FQNEAQ. V was clipped by 3 bases and J by 4 bases; unmatched bases: 2. The CDR3 covers 13 residues. CDR3 nucleotides: TGTGCCAGCAGCTTCCCGGGGGGGTACGAGCAGTACTTC. Protein product: CASSFPGGYEQYF.

This clone was counted once. The V call is TRBV3-1 (or the pseudogene TRBV3-2), the J call TRBJ1-4; possibly TRBD1 for D (6 bases). Germline V gene lookup returns CDR1 LGHDT and CDR2 YNNKEL (reference sequence). This CDR3 region has 14 residues. The V end was cut by 5 bases, the J end by 7 bases, with 14 bases between. CDR3 bases: TGTGCCAGCAGCTCGATCCGGGACACTGAAAAACTGTTTTTT. It codes for CASSSIRDTEKLFF.

The chain has TRBV7-9 and TRBJ1-1; 8 nucleotides align to TRBD1. The CDR3 has 14 amino acids. CDR1 is SEHNR and CDR2 is FQNEAQ in the germline V gene (reference sequence). Trimming took 6 bases from V and 0 from J; bases not matched to a gene: 3. CDR3 residues: CASRPGGLNTEAFF. The CDR3 coding sequence is TGTGCCAGCAGACCAGGGGGCCTGAACACTGAAGCTTTCTTT.

The chain couples TRBV7-8 to TRBJ2-7; the match to TRBD2 covers 7 bases. This CDR3 has 16 amino acids. The germline CDR1 and CDR2 sequences are SGHVS and FQNEAQ. The V gene end was trimmed by 0 bases and the J gene end by 6 bases; junction bases not matched to a gene: 11. The CDR3 region is CASSLAGGSLVFEQYF. CDR3 sequence (DNA): TGTGCCAGCAGCTTAGCCGGGGGGTCCCTGGTCTTCGAGCAGTACTTC.

The rearrangement joins TRBV7-8 to TRBJ1-3; perhaps TRBD1 as D (6 bases). The CDR3 extends over 18 amino acids. Trimming cost V 5 bases and J 0 bases, with 20 bases left between them. From germline, CDR1 is SGHVS and CDR2 FQNEAQ. Here the CDR3 DNA reads TGTGCCAGCAGCCTGCACGGACAGAATCAAGCCTCTGGAAACACCATATATTTT. This encodes CASSLHGQNQASGNTIYF.

This chain uses TRBV10-3 with TRBJ1-5, with a weak D call TRBD1 (6 bases). The CDR3 covers 13 residues. V shed 7 bases and J shed 4 bases, with 11 bases lying between them. Germline V gives CDR1 ENHRY, CDR2 SYGVKD. This chain's CDR3 is CAIMGAENQPQHF. CDR3 coding DNA: TGTGCCATCATGGGGGCAGAAAATCAGCCCCAGCATTTT.

This clone was detected a few times. V usage is TRBV9 and J usage is TRBJ1-6; possible D gene TRBD1, 5 bases. V gave up 0 bases and J gave up 5 bases, with 12 bases separating them. The germline V gene has CDR1 SGDLS and CDR2 YYNGEE. There are 16 residues in the CDR3. CDR3 DNA: TGTGCCAGCAGCGTAGATATTGTGACAGATAATTCACCCCTCCACTTT. Translating it yields CASSVDIVTDNSPLHF.

This chain links TRBV27 with TRBJ1-6; possible D gene TRBD1, 5 bases. This CDR3 is built from 17 residues. Per the germline V gene, CDR1 is MNHEY and CDR2 is SMNVEV (reference sequence). Trimming took off 6 bases at V and 8 bases at J, with 23 bases between the two ends. CDR3 residues: CASSPGGEQARHSPLHF. DNA for the CDR3: TGTGCCAGCAGCCCGGGGGGAGAACAGGCGAGGCATTCACCCCTCCACTTT.

This rearrangement joins TRBV18 to TRBJ2-7, with D perhaps matching TRBD1 (6 bases). The V end lost 6 bases, the J end lost 3 bases, and 12 bases lay between the germline ends. Germline-derived CDR1 and CDR2 are KGHSH and LQKENI. The length of the CDR3 is 13 residues. CDR3 bases: TGTGCCAGCTCCCCCGGACAGATCTACGAGCAGTACTTC. Protein: CASSPGQIYEQYF.

The J gene is TRBJ1-2, the V gene TRBV5-6; D gene ambiguous. The germline V gene encodes CDR1 SGHDT and CDR2 YYEEEE. The CDR3 has 13 amino acids. V was cut by 4 bases and J by 4 bases, with 11 bases left in between. CDR3 protein: CASSPQVPYGYTF. The CDR3 DNA sequence: TGTGCCAGCAGCCCTCAGGTCCCCTATGGCTACACCTTC.

In this sample, this clone turned up a few times. The genes are TRBV7-9 and TRBJ2-1, with D possibly matching TRBD1 (5 bases). Per the germline V gene, CDR1 is SEHNR and CDR2 is FQNEAQ (reference sequence). This CDR3 region has 13 residues. V lost 7 bases and J lost 8, with 15 bases in between. CDR3 region: CASNGGRVDEQFF. CDR3 DNA sequence: TGTGCCAGCAACGGCGGCAGGGTCGATGAGCAGTTCTTC.

This chain connects TRBV7-9 to TRBJ2-2; 8 bases align to TRBD2. Trimming took 7 bases from V and 10 from J; bases not matched to a gene: 8. Germline V gene lookup returns CDR1 SEHNR and CDR2 FQNEAQ (reference sequence). The CDR3 consists of 13 residues. DNA of the CDR3: TGTGCCAGCAACCTCGGGGGGGCCGAGGAGCTGTTTTTT. It encodes CASNLGGAEELFF.

V usage is TRBV4-3 and J usage is TRBJ2-7; TRBD1 matches 9 bases. The V and J ends lost 0 bases and 5 bases, in that order; junction bases with no gene match: 2. Germline CDR1 reads LGHNA; CDR2 reads YSLEER. This CDR3 is built from 14 residues. The CDR3 DNA sequence: TGCGCCAGCAGCCAAGATTACAGGGGGCACGAGCAGTACTTC. Translated: CASSQDYRGHEQYF.

The CDR3 DNA follows: TGTGCCAGCAGCTTGGCCAATCAGGGCTACACCTTC. Its protein product is CASSLANQGYTF. The V call is TRBV5-4, the J call TRBJ1-2; D remains unclear. V lost 0 bases and J 8 bases, leaving 8 bases between the germline ends. Germline V gives CDR1 SGHNT, CDR2 YYREEE (reference sequence). This CDR3 has 12 amino acids.

The chain joins TRBV5-6 to TRBJ2-7, with D tentatively TRBD1 (6 bases). Trimming removed 2 bases at V and 2 bases at J, with 14 bases between. The CDR3 runs 15 residues. CDR1 SGHDT and CDR2 YYEEEE come from the germline V gene. CDR3 region: CASSFAPGVTYEQYF. The CDR3 DNA reads as TGTGCCAGCAGCTTTGCCCCAGGGGTAACCTACGAGCAGTACTTC.

This sequence joins TRBV7-9 and TRBJ2-3; no clear D gene. The CDR3 totals 15 residues. CDR1 and CDR2 (germline): SEHNR, FQNEAQ (reference sequence). V dropped 1 base and J dropped 1 base, with 9 bases sitting between them. This CDR3 reads CASSLVGSGTDTQYF. The CDR3 DNA follows: TGTGCCAGCAGCTTAGTTGGTTCGGGCACAGATACGCAGTATTTT.

This chain uses TRBV19 with TRBJ2-3; TRBD2 aligns across 8 bases. CDR1 is LNHDA and CDR2 is SQIVND in the germline V gene (reference sequence). Germline trimming cut 5 bases from V and 4 bases from J; bases unmatched to any gene: 8. The CDR3 covers 15 residues. CDR3 loop: CASSDGGALADTQYF. CDR3 in DNA: TGTGCCAGTAGTGACGGGGGGGCCTTGGCAGATACGCAGTATTTT.

The V and J genes are TRBV6-2 or TRBV6-3 and TRBJ2-7; TRBD1 might be the D (6 bases). The V end lost 0 bases, the J end lost 1 base, and 16 bases lay between the germline ends. Germline V CDR1 and CDR2: MNHEY, SVGEGT. The CDR3 has 17 residues. CDR3 sequence: CASSYSVIETGSYEQYF. CDR3 sequence (DNA): TGTGCCAGCAGTTACTCGGTCATCGAAACAGGGTCCTACGAGCAGTACTTC.

The chain uses TRBV29-1 and TRBJ2-1; the match to TRBD1 covers 10 bases. Germline lookup yields CDR1 SQVTM and CDR2 ANQGSEA. This CDR3 contains 15 residues. Unmatched junction bases numbered 7, after V lost 4 bases and J lost 4 bases. DNA for the CDR3: TGCAGCGTTGGGTTTAGGACAGGGGGATACAATGAGCAGTTCTTC. This gives the protein CSVGFRTGGYNEQFF.

V and J are TRBV5-6 and TRBJ1-6; D gene unclear. CDR1 and CDR2 from the germline V gene are SGHDT and YYEEEE. The CDR3 covers 15 residues. Deletions cut 3 bases from V and 1 base from J, with 8 bases between. CDR3 DNA: TGTGCCAGCAGCTCCCCGGGATCCTATAATTCACCCCTCCACTTT. It encodes CASSSPGSYNSPLHF.

The chain uses TRBV7-9 and TRBJ1-5; D is perhaps TRBD1 (5 bases). Germline V lookup: CDR1 SEHNR, CDR2 FQNEAQ (reference sequence). This CDR3 contains 13 residues. Trimming left V 5 bases short and J 10 bases short, with 15 bases between. CDR3 nucleotides: TGTGCCAGCAGCGCGGGAACCCAGGGCCCCCAGCATTTT. It specifies CASSAGTQGPQHF.

Written as DNA, the CDR3 is TGTGCCAGCAGGCTCAGTCTCCTTGACTCCTACAATGAGCAGTTCTTC. It translates to CASRLSLLDSYNEQFF. V usage is TRBV4-2 and J usage is TRBJ2-1, with unresolved D. There are 16 residues in the CDR3. Deletions cut 6 bases from V and 0 bases from J, with 15 bases between. CDR1 LGHNA and CDR2 YNFKEQ come from the germline V gene.

The V gene is TRBV11-2, the J gene TRBJ2-2; 11 positions agree with TRBD1. Trimming removed 3 bases from V and 7 bases from J; junction bases left unmatched: 4. The CDR3 sequence is 15 residues long. Germline V CDR1 and CDR2: SGHAT, FQNNGV. The DNA of the CDR3 is TGTGCCAGCAGCTTCGGACAGGGGGCCGACGGGGAGCTGTTTTTT. This translates into CASSFGQGADGELFF.

This clone was counted a single time. The chain employs TRBV5-1 and TRBJ2-7; possibly TRBD2 for D (7 bases). The CDR3 has 15 residues. V shed 0 bases and J shed 4 bases, with 14 bases lying between them. CDR1 is SGHRS, CDR2 YFSETQ, per germline. The CDR3 DNA follows: TGCGCCAGCAGCTTGGGCGGGGGCTTGGTTTACGAGCAGTACTTC. The encoded protein is CASSLGGGLVYEQYF.

Worth noting for this clone: Germline is not matched at one junction end, which may reflect a read error. The CDR3 nucleotides read TGTGCTAGCAGCGAACTAGCGGGAGGGCCCTACGAGCAGTACTTC. This translates into CASSELAGGPYEQYF. This rearrangement joins TRBV7-7 to TRBJ2-7; 13 bases map to TRBD2. The CDR3 is made up of 15 amino acids. Germline CDR1 and CDR2: SSHAT and FNYEAQ (reference sequence).